This T cell receptor beta chain is drawn from a study of blood T cells in healthy people across ages (dated by TCRdb to between 2015 and 2016). For the wider study: In model experiments, template switching captured roughly one uniquely barcoded TCR beta cDNA molecule for every two T cells. To track age-related changes in TCR beta repertoire diversity, the study relied on deep sequencing normalized with unique cDNA molecular identifiers. The donors were split into four age groups: young (average 16 years), middle-aged (about 40), aged (more than 60) and long-lived (under 85). To avoid experimental bias, donors of different ages were spread randomly across the sequencing lanes. For two donors (one aged 18 to 30 and one aged 80 or older), the study analyzed two additional independent replicas of 1 million unique cDNA reads from the same blood draw. Broader findings and caveats from the paper: Conclusive comparison of naive and antigen-experienced compartments was prevented by the profiling of bulk unsorted PBMCs. Estimates of total diversity from one million sequenced T cells were regarded as lower bounds and underestimates. Compared with the aged group, the long-lived group had more naive CD4+ T cells, fewer expanded clones and increased TCR diversity, a pattern suggesting age selection. A strong correlation was found between observed TCR beta diversity and the percentage of naive T cells measured by flow cytometry. Donor CMV infection status was unknown, potentially confounding age-related changes in expanded clonotypes. Observed TCR beta diversity per million T cells fell roughly linearly with age, and a significant reduction was already apparent by age around 36.

The receptor library was made with 5' RACE. Instrument on record: Illumina HiSeq 2500. The second PCR ran for about 7 to 11 cycles and used a J-beta primer mix along with a sample-barcoded 5' primer. A unique molecular identifier was introduced onto each TCR beta cDNA molecule by a template-switch 5' adaptor carrying 12 random nucleotides. At least 3 million CDR3-containing paired-end reads were obtained from each sample. The Mint cDNA synthesis kit, primed by a TRBC-specific oligonucleotide, was used to synthesize first-strand cDNA from all RNA. Following uracil-DNA glycosylase treatment, a first 18-cycle PCR with universal primers M1SS and BC2_uni_R was performed on all cDNA. In the source study's methods: Normalization of each sample was performed by random selection of 1 million high-quality reads, each carrying a distinct molecular identifier. Instead of being binned into consensus sequences, reads with shared molecular identifiers were discarded. MiTCR, with a Q25 quality threshold and the strictest error-elimination algorithm, was used for CDR3 identification, clonotype clustering and error correction. Lower-bound total TCR beta diversity was estimated with a nonparametric unseen species model using Euler transformation. The public reads were reanalyzed by TCRdb: fastp trimming at Q25, MiXCR alignment, in-frame beta chains only. Duplicate CDR3 protein sequences are folded into a single record with the most common DNA and genes. These V and J calls rely on TCRdb rather than the paper's analysis. The sample contains about 680,000 distinct CDR3 sequences, approximately 50% of them found a single time. The top ten clonotypes cover roughly 30% of the sample.

Looking up the germline V gene yields CDR1 MDHEN and CDR2 SYDVKM. The junction shows trimming of 7 bases on V and 0 bases on J, plus 9 bases between the germline ends. Counted from cysteine to phenylalanine, this CDR3 has 14 amino acids. Only the CDR3 portion is preserved as DNA: 42 bases, with reading frame beginning at the first base. The donors were 40 or so Caucasian individuals from Russia, aged about 6 to 95 years, who were systemically healthy. About 10 milliliters of peripheral blood were collected from each donor into EDTA-treated Vacutainer tubes. Ficoll-Paque density-gradient centrifugation was used to isolate PBMCs, with at least 7 million per sample. Total RNA was extracted from PBMCs with Trizol reagent, with at least 5 micrograms obtained per sample. The percentages of naive CD45RAhigh/CD27high T cells were determined by flow cytometry on a PBMC aliquot from every donor. Comment on this clonotype: Its recognized antigen is unknown. It has no much larger one-base neighbor in the sample; base qualities were not kept.

What was sequenced was blood. Recombination connected TRBV28 to TRBJ1-4; the D gene is unclear. This clonotype was obtained from a woman aged 60-75 years in good health. The CDR3 in this case is CASTPVATNEKLFF. The nucleotide sequence is TGTGCCAGCACCCCGGTTGCAACTAATGAAAAACTGTTTTTT.